This T cell receptor (beta chain) was sequenced during a study of shared clonotypes between healthy human individuals (dated by TCRdb to about 2020). For the study in its entirety: The cohort included three men and a couple of women between 18 and 49 years of age. Different laboratories and diverse techniques were used to prepare libraries and sequence TCR repertoires, to increase sequencing depth and limit assay-specific biases. Per donor, leukapheresis produced somewhere between about 0.94 and 10 billion PBMCs. To estimate repertoire size and how much clonotype sharing occurs between individuals, the study deeply sequenced the blood TCR repertoires of about five healthy adults. For each donor, CD4 naive and CD4 memory were each run on three plates, CD8 naive on two plates, and CD8 memory on one plate. What the work shows at the level of the full study, not this receptor alone: The genetic and exposure-history diversity represented was limited by the small number of donors. Sampling was restricted to blood, and TCR repertoires in tissue are likely to differ from TCR repertoires in blood. Pairwise subsampling indicated that sequencing depth was expected to affect the degree of clonotype sharing among donors. About 4.5% of naive CD4, around 3.6% of naive CD8, roughly 2.4% of memory CD4, and 0.4% of memory CD8 clonotypes were shared across four donors. Compared with non-shared clonotypes, clonotypes shared by all four sorted-subset donors had higher generation probabilities. Naive subsets generally had larger estimated clonotype richness than memory subsets. Rarefaction of sorted-subset datasets indicated incomplete sequencing despite the large sequencing depth.

Donors were healthy HIV-negative adults with no recently reported acute infections or vaccinations. Every donor was a Caucasian adult residing in Nashville, Tennessee, USA. CD4+ T cells were enriched by magnetic negative selection; naive cells were then positively selected on CD45RA, and the negative fraction formed the memory subset. Blood was collected by leukapheresis, and PBMCs were isolated by Ficoll-Histopaque density gradient centrifugation and then cryopreserved in liquid nitrogen vapor phase. Analytical flow cytometry was used to check the purity and quantity of each magnetically sorted T cell population. Genomic DNA was isolated from each sorted fraction and quantified by UV absorbance on a Nanodrop 2000c. Concerning this clone: Its recognized antigen is unknown. One base away there is no much larger clone; base qualities are not given.

CDR1 and CDR2 (SGHRS, YFSETQ) derive from the germline V gene. The CDR3 sequence holds 13 residues, the cysteine and phenylalanine included. Just the 39-base CDR3 DNA is kept, in frame starting at base 1. V was cut back by 7 bases and J by 6 bases, leaving a gap of 17 bases between them. Using the deep immunoSEQ assay, TCR CDR3 regions were amplified from genomic DNA by multiplex PCR. Extracted genomic DNA from each cell subset was spread evenly across all wells of several immunoSEQ 96-well plates, with each plate serving as a replicate. Each replicate PCR for sorted subsets received around 0.2 ug genomic DNA, equal to roughly 30,000 T cell genomes. Purified libraries were measured with a Qubit 3.0 fluorometer, size-checked on a Bioanalyzer 2100, and measured again with the KAPA Library Quantification kit. Every immunoSEQ 96-well plate was sequenced on a dedicated single-read 150-cycle Illumina NextSeq 550 flow cell. Per the authors' processing: The immunoSEQ output contained only junctional sequences without quality scores, so filtering could not match that applied to full-length reads. Sequences were annotated with PyIR, a Python wrapper for IgBLAST v1.9, and V/J genes and CDR3 were assigned using IMGT germline references. Reads were removed for weak V/J assignments (E-value above 1e-6), missing CDR3, stop codons, out-of-frame junctions, or ambiguous translated residues. V3J clonotypes were defined by identical inferred V gene, J gene, and CDR3 amino acid sequence. Percentage overlap between repertoires was calculated by dividing the number of shared unique clonotypes by the size of the smaller repertoire. Repertoire richness was assessed with RTK rarefaction, the Chao1 estimator, and Recon v2.1 estimates of unobserved clonotypes. Generation probabilities for all TCRbeta clonotypes obtained by the gDNA method from several donors were computed using OLGA. The clones in this table, taken by TCRdb from immuneACCESS, are in-frame only. Not every clone is retained; where verified, under half of the shortfall comes from an unresolved V gene, and the cause of the rest is unknown. V and J calls and clone size are given by that table; D and trimming were obtained from the DNA. Counted in this sample were about 2.3 million clones; over 85% of them appeared once. Jointly, the top ten make up around 0.4% of the sample.

The V and J segments used are TRBV5-1 and TRBJ2-7; possibly the D gene is TRBD2, per 6 matching bases. This clonotype was sampled from a man between 18 and 29 years old in good health. Some clones in this sample may be carry-over from other donors' samples. The sequencing sample was made of naive CD4+ T cells from PBMCs. Reading the label with the study, this specimen's cell subset or site is: CD45RA+ positively selected. The CDR3 reads CASGKRLGSEQYF. The DNA sequence is as follows: TGCGCCAGCGGTAAACGACTAGGTAGCGAGCAGTACTTC.